Below, 2 T cell receptor beta chains from the same sample are listed, as sequenced in a study of early T cells in non-severe SARS-CoV-2 infection. TCRdb re-derived calls from the 5' RACE reads in MiXCR, one entry per CDR3 protein. This table has 52,000 or so distinct CDR3 sequences, 12% appearing once. The source material was whole blood. All receptors derive from an adult who was a healthcare worker with PCR-confirmed SARS-CoV-2 infection or an uninfected control (not recorded which).

This clonotype was seen ten or more times. The V and J genes are TRBV12-3 or TRBV12-4 and TRBJ2-2; 7 bases are shared with TRBD1. After removal of 5 bases from V and 7 bases from J, the junction contained 7 bases not matched to a gene. The CDR3 runs to 14 residues. Here the CDR3 DNA reads TGTGCCAGCAGTATTGGGACAGACGACGGGGAGCTGTTTTTT. Translation: CASSIGTDDGELFF.

This clonotype was counted a few times. The chain carries TRBV20-1 and TRBJ2-3, with D possibly matching TRBD1 (7 bases). The germline gives CDR1 DFQATT, CDR2 SNEGSKA (reference sequence). The CDR3 sequence is 14 residues long. Trimming took 3 bases from V and 4 from J, leaving 14 bases between them. This CDR3 is CSARRRGRPDTQYF. CDR3 bases: TGCAGTGCTAGGAGGAGGGGGCGCCCAGATACGCAGTATTTT.